Listed here is a single T cell receptor beta chain. The data stem from a study of preoperative IRX-2 immunotherapy in early breast cancer. The repertoire was sequenced with immunoSEQ multiplex PCR; TCRdb's copy has only in-frame clones and lacks some. In the table there are tens of thousands of clones, 90% to 95% of which are singletons. Treatment given: preoperative locoregional IRX-2 cytokine immunotherapy. The receptor was derived from a human donor with breast cancer. This sample was taken from a patient treated with IRX-2 immunotherapy.

CDR3 residues: CASSWGTATSEAFF. The CDR3 DNA reads as TGTGCCAGCAGCTGGGGGACCGCCACCTCTGAAGCTTTCTTT. V is TRBV7-3 and J is TRBJ1-1; weak D call: TRBD1 (5 bases). The CDR3 spans 14 residues. Germline V gives CDR1 SGHTA, CDR2 FQGTGA. Trimming shortened V by 4 bases and J by 6 bases, and 15 bases separated the two germline ends.